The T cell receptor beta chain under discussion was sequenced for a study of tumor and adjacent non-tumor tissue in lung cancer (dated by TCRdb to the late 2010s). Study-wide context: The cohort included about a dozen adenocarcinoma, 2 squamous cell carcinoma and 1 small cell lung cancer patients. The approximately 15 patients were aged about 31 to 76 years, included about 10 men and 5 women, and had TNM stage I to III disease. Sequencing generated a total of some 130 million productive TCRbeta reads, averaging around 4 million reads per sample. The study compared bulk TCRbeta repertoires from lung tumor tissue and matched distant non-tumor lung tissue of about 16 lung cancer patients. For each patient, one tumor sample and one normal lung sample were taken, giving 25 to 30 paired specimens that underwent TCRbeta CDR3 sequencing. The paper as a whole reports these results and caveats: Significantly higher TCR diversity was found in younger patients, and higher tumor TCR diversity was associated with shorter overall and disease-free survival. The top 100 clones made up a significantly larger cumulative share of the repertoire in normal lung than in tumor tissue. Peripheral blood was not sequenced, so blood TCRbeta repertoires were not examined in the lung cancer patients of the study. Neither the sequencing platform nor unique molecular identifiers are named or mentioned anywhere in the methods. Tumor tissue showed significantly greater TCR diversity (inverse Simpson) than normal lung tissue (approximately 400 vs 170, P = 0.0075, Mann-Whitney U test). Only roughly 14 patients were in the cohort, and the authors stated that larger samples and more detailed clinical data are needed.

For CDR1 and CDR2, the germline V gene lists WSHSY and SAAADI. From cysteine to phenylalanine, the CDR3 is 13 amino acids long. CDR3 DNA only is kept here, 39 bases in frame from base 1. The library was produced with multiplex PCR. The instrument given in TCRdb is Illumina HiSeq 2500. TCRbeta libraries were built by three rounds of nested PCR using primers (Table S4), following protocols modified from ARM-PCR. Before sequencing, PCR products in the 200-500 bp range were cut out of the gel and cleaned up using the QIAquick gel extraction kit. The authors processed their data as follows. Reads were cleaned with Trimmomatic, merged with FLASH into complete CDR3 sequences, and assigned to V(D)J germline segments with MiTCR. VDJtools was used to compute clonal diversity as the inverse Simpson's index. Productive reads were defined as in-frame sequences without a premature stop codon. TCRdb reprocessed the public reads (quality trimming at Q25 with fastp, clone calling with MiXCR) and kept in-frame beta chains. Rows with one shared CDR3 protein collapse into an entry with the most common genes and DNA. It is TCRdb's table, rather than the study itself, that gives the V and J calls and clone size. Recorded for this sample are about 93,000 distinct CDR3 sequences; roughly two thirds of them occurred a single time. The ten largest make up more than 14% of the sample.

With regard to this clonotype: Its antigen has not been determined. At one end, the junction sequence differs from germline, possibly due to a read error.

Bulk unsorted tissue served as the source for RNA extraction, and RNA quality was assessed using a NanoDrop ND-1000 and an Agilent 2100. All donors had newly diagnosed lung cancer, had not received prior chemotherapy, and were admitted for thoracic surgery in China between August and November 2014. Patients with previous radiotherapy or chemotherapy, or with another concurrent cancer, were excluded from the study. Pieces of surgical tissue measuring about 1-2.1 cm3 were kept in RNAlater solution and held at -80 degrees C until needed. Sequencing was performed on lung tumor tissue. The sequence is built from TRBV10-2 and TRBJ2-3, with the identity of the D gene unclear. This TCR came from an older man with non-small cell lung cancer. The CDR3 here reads CTSLKSRTDTQYF. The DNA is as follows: TGCACCAGCCTGAAGTCTCGCACAGATACGCAGTATTTT.